Below, 18 T cell receptor beta chains from the same sample are listed, as sequenced in a study of cytomegalovirus exposure and HLA in healthy donors. With 60 Vbeta and 13 Jbeta primers, the PCR was carried out. The method was immunoSEQ multiplex PCR; TCRdb's version includes in-frame clones alone and lacks a portion of them. Seen here are about 130,000 clones, 80% observed once, and the top ten hold 7.5% to 9.5%. The specimen sequenced was PBMCs. The receptor set was obtained from a young man in good health and CMV-seropositive.

The chain links TRBV11-2 to TRBJ2-7; a weak D match, TRBD2 (5 bases). V lost 1 base, J lost 5 bases, and 12 bases lay in between. Germline values: CDR1 SGHAT, CDR2 FQNNGV. The CDR3 length is 14 residues. The CDR3 sequence is CASSLAGLWNEQYF. DNA for the CDR3: TGTGCCAGCAGCTTAGCGGGGTTGTGGAACGAGCAGTACTTC.

The rearrangement links TRBV14 to TRBJ2-1; a weak D match, TRBD2 (5 bases). Germline CDR1 and CDR2: SGHDN and FVKESK. This CDR3 region has 15 residues. Trimming stripped 1 base from V and 5 bases from J, with 12 bases between. The CDR3: CASSQAGGDHNEQFF. The CDR3 DNA is TGTGCCAGCAGCCAAGCTGGAGGAGATCACAATGAGCAGTTCTTC.

The chain employs TRBV7-9 and TRBJ2-1; no firm D call. Trimming took off 1 base at V and 3 bases at J, with 10 bases between the two ends. This CDR3 has 15 amino acids. Germline V gene data show CDR1 as SEHNR and CDR2 as FQNEAQ (reference sequence). CDR3 in amino acids: CASSLGARNYNEQFF. CDR3 DNA: TGTGCCAGCAGCTTAGGCGCCAGGAACTACAATGAGCAGTTCTTC. The entire variable domain, with the rest obtained from reference TRBV7-9 and TRBJ2-1, is as follows: DTGVSQNPRHKITKRGQNVTFRCDPISEHNRLYWYRQTLGQGPEFLTYFQNEAQLEKSRLLSDRFSAERPKGSFSTLEIQRTEQGDSAMYLCASSLGARNYNEQFFGPGTRLTVL.

The chain combines TRBV7-2 with TRBJ2-5; unclear D gene. The better agreement between TRBJ2-7 and the DNA end casts doubt on the J call. There are 13 residues in the CDR3. Germline V gene data show CDR1 as SGHTA and CDR2 as FQGNSA. Here the CDR3 DNA reads TGTGCCAGCAGCTTAGTGTCCTCCTACGAGCAGTACTTC. This sequence encodes CASSLVSSYEQYF.

The chain employs TRBV5-6 and TRBJ2-5; D may be TRBD2 (6 bases). The CDR3 is 14 amino acids. CDR1 and CDR2 (germline): SGHDT, YYEEEE. Trimming pared 0 bases from V and 5 bases from J, leaving 11 bases between. The CDR3 is CASSLVGLQETQYF. The CDR3 DNA sequence: TGTGCCAGCAGCTTGGTGGGACTCCAGGAGACCCAGTACTTC.

This clone has only one observation. The chain combines TRBV6-5 with TRBJ2-1; 11 bases align to TRBD2. Looked up from germline, CDR1 is MNHEY and CDR2 is SVGAGI. The junction had 10 bases not matched to a gene; V was cut back by 6 bases and J by 9 bases. The length of the CDR3 is 15 residues. Written as DNA, the CDR3 is TGTGCCAGCAGCCGACCGGGACTAGCGGCGACTGAGCAGTTCTTC. Translated: CASSRPGLAATEQFF.

In the case of this clone: The sample holds other DNA sequences that translate to the same CDR3. The V and J genes are TRBV9 and TRBJ1-5; D perhaps matches TRBD1 (5 bases). The germline CDR1 and CDR2 sequences are SGDLS and YYNGEE. V dropped 3 bases and J dropped 3 bases, with 13 bases sitting between them. The CDR3 has 15 residues. The CDR3 nucleotides read TGTGCCAGCAGCGCCGACGGGGGTTTCAATCAGCCCCAGCATTTT. It specifies CASSADGGFNQPQHF.

The rearrangement joins TRBV4-1 to TRBJ2-2; TRBD1 might be the D (6 bases). Germline CDR1 and CDR2: MGHRA and YSYEKL. Trimming shortened V by 0 bases and J by 4 bases, and 12 bases separated the two germline ends. This CDR3 has 16 residues. The CDR3 spells CASSQDFRTVTGELFF. DNA for the CDR3: TGCGCCAGCAGCCAAGATTTTAGGACAGTCACCGGGGAGCTGTTTTTT.

The chain links TRBV19 to TRBJ1-2, with a weak D call TRBD1 (5 bases). The CDR3 extends over 15 amino acids. CDR1 is LNHDA, CDR2 SQIVND, per germline (reference sequence). Trimming cost V 1 base and J 0 bases, with 9 bases left between them. Here the CDR3 reads CASSIGRATNYGYTF. The CDR3 region has the DNA TGTGCCAGTAGTATAGGCAGGGCGACTAACTATGGCTACACCTTC.

The genes are TRBV4-1 and TRBJ1-1, with 8 nucleotides matching TRBD1. V shed 0 bases and J 0 bases; nucleotides not matched to a gene: 21. The CDR3 loop spans 22 amino acids. Per the germline V gene, CDR1 is MGHRA and CDR2 is YSYEKL. The CDR3: CASSQDRFVFVGQGALNTEAFF. The DNA for the CDR3 is TGCGCCAGCAGCCAAGATCGGTTCGTTTTCGTAGGGCAGGGGGCCTTGAACACTGAAGCTTTCTTT.

The chain uses TRBV19 and TRBJ1-6; TRBD1 agrees at 10 bases. CDR1 LNHDA and CDR2 SQIVND come from the germline V gene (reference sequence). The CDR3 has 14 residues. Losses at the gene ends were 4 bases for V and 8 bases for J; bases not matched to a gene: 2. Here the CDR3 reads CASSKTGGDSPLHF. CDR3 sequence (DNA): TGTGCCAGTAGTAAGACAGGGGGCGATTCACCCCTCCACTTT.

The chain has TRBV7-2 and TRBJ1-1, with TRBD1 matching over 7 bases. V lost 9 bases and J lost 6; bases outside the gene matches: 13. Germline V CDR1 and CDR2: SGHTA, FQGNSA. CDR3 size: 14 residues. The DNA for the CDR3 is TGTGCCAGTACAGGGGTCGAGGGACGCGCTGAAGCTTTCTTT. As protein: CASTGVEGRAEAFF.

The rearrangement joins TRBV5-1 to TRBJ2-2, with 10 bases lining up with TRBD2. J was trimmed by 4 bases and V by 4 bases; bases with no gene match: 10. The germline V gene encodes CDR1 SGHRS and CDR2 YFSETQ. CDR3 length equals 17 residues. CDR3 coding DNA: TGCGCCAGCAGCCTTTTAGCGGGGGGTCGAGGCACCGGGGAGCTGTTTTTT. Its protein product is CASSLLAGGRGTGELFF.

The chain has TRBV5-1 and TRBJ1-4; D ambiguous. From germline, CDR1 is SGHRS and CDR2 YFSETQ. The CDR3 is 15 residues long. Deletions cut 0 bases from V and 8 bases from J, with 14 bases between. The CDR3 here is CASSLAIARREKLFF. CDR3 bases: TGCGCCAGCAGCTTGGCCATAGCGCGCCGGGAAAAACTGTTTTTT. The variable domain in full, completed from reference TRBV5-1 and TRBJ1-4, reads KAGVTQTPRYLIKTRGQQVTLSCSPISGHRSVSWYQQTPGQGLQFLFEYFSETQRNKGNFPGRFSGRQFSNSRSEMNVSTLELGDSALYLCASSLAIARREKLFFGSGTQLSVL.

The gene calls are TRBV13 and TRBJ2-1; TRBD1 agrees at 12 bases. J gave up 7 bases and V 1 base, and 5 bases lay outside the gene matches. Germline V CDR1 and CDR2: PRHDT, FYEKMQ (reference sequence). The CDR3 sequence is 16 residues long. CDR3 amino acids: CASSLETGQGANEQFF. DNA for the CDR3: TGTGCCAGCAGCTTAGAAACGGGACAGGGGGCAAATGAGCAGTTCTTC.

CDR3 sequence reads: CASSELAGLTEAFF. In nucleotides, the CDR3 is TGTGCCAGCAGTGAATTGGCAGGGCTTACTGAAGCTTTCTTT. V gene TRBV6-1 combines with J gene TRBJ1-1, with a possible D match to TRBD1 (5 bases). V was shortened by 2 bases and J by 5 bases, with 12 bases between the two germline ends. The CDR3 is 14 amino acids. The germline V gene encodes CDR1 MNHNS and CDR2 SASEGT.

This chain uses TRBV19 with TRBJ2-3; TRBD1 matches 9 bases. The J segment lost 0 bases and the V segment lost 7 bases, leaving 11 bases of the junction unmatched. The CDR3 is 17 residues long. CDR1 and CDR2 from the germline V gene are LNHDA and SQIVND (reference sequence). CDR3 protein: CASTSTSGTGSTDTQYF. The CDR3 DNA follows: TGTGCCAGTACCTCGACCAGCGGGACAGGGAGCACAGATACGCAGTATTTT. The variable domain in full, completed from reference TRBV19 and TRBJ2-3, reads DGGITQSPKYLFRKEGQNVTLSCEQNLNHDAMYWYRQDPGQGLRLIYYSQIVNDFQKGDIAEGYSVSREKKESFPLTVTSAQKNPTAFYLCASTSTSGTGSTDTQYFGPGTRLTVL.

This chain connects TRBV19 to TRBJ2-5; TRBD1 matches 10 bases. The CDR3 length is 15 residues. V gave up 4 bases and J gave up 5 bases; unmatched junction bases: 7. The germline CDR1 and CDR2 sequences are LNHDA and SQIVND (reference sequence). The CDR3 loop is CASSRDRGLGETQYF. The CDR3 coding sequence is TGTGCCAGTAGTAGAGACAGGGGGCTGGGGGAGACCCAGTACTTC.